The following is a T cell receptor (beta chain) sequence with its context. Germline assignment: CDR1 MNHNY and CDR2 SVGAGI (reference sequence). Trimming removed 2 bases from V and 9 bases from J, with 20 bases in between. The CDR3 covers 16 residues. The data stem from a study of T cell repertoires in cytomegalovirus infection. Study in general: It was the public TCR beta signatures that indicated both CMV infection and matching HLA type.

TCRdb processed the reads anew with MiXCR; each CDR3 protein has one entry. The repertoire holds some 400,000 distinct CDR3 sequences, with roughly 30% as singletons. The sample consisted of PBMCs. The rearrangement links TRBV6-6 to TRBJ2-1, with no clear D. This clonotype originated in a human donor in good health (CMV status not recorded). Some clones in this sample may be carry-over from other donors' samples. CDR3 protein: CASSYEQTTGGSEQFF. The DNA for the CDR3 is TGTGCCAGCAGTTACGAACAGACGACGGGTGGGTCTGAGCAGTTCTTC.